A selection of T cell receptor beta chains follows, all from one sample in a study of blood T cell repertoires in COVID-19. TCRdb's copy holds only in-frame clones and misses some; the assay was immunoSEQ multiplex PCR. The data show 120,000 to 150,000 clones, around nine tenths seen once. Sequencing was carried out using PBMCs or T cells enriched from blood (not recorded which). These TCRs come from a woman in her 30s with acute COVID-19. Each CDR3 is given with its conserved first and last residue. Each record gives: clone size, D gene, J gene, V gene, CDR3 protein, CDR3 DNA. D genes are given only for firm matches. Clone size, where shown, is once, few, many, or a class for clones that have expanded.

- TRBD2 TRBJ2-1 TRBV3-1/TRBV3-2 CASSQGLAGGPPYNEQFF TGTGCCAGCAGCCAAGGACTAGCGGGAGGGCCCCCCTACAATGAGCAGTTCTTC
- - TRBJ1-1 TRBV14 CASSRQRQSEAFF TGTGCCAGCAGCCGCCAACGACAGTCCGAAGCTTTCTTT
- TRBD1 TRBJ2-5 TRBV2 CASREDRDQETQYF TGTGCCAGCAGGGAGGACAGGGACCAAGAGACCCAGTACTTC
- - TRBJ1-5 TRBV24-1 CATSVHNQPQHF TGTGCCACCAGTGTTCATAATCAGCCCCAGCATTTT
- TRBD1 TRBJ2-4 TRBV7-2 CASSLTGVADIQYF TGTGCCAGCAGCTTGACAGGGGTCGCGGACATTCAGTACTTC
- - TRBJ1-2 TRBV10-3 CAISEGQSYGYTF TGTGCCATCAGCGAGGGGCAGTCCTATGGCTACACCTTC
- TRBD1 TRBJ2-5 TRBV7-2 CASSLMGTGGETQYF TGTGCCAGCAGCTTAATGGGAACAGGGGGAGAGACCCAGTACTTC
few - TRBJ2-1 TRBV3-1/TRBV3-2 CASSQRVHEQFF TGTGCCAGCAGCCAACGGGTCCATGAGCAGTTCTTC
- - TRBJ1-6 TRBV2 CASSENVRVPHF TGTGCCAGCAGTGAAAATGTCAGGGTACCACACTTT
- - TRBJ2-7 TRBV2 CASSERSPFSYEQYF TGTGCCAGCAGTGAACGGAGCCCTTTCTCCTACGAGCAGTACTTC
- TRBD1 TRBJ2-1 TRBV4-1 CASSRPGQASYNEQFF TGCGCCAGCAGCCGCCCGGGACAGGCGAGTTACAATGAGCAGTTCTTC
- TRBD2 TRBJ2-7 TRBV4-1 CASSLMPSGNSYEQYF TGCGCCAGCAGCCTAATGCCTAGCGGGAATTCCTACGAGCAGTACTTC
- - TRBJ1-5 TRBV2 CASRLTDNSNQPQHF TGTGCCAGCAGATTGACAGACAATAGCAATCAGCCCCAGCATTTT
- - TRBJ2-1 TRBV20-1 CSASRQGYYNEQFF TGCAGTGCTAGTCGGCAGGGGTACTACAATGAGCAGTTCTTC
- - TRBJ2-5 TRBV18 CASSLQGQETQYF TGTGCCAGCTCACTACAGGGACAAGAGACCCAGTACTTC
- - TRBJ1-1 TRBV5-1 CASSAPTQGKNTEAFF TGCGCCAGCAGCGCCCCAACTCAGGGGAAGAACACTGAAGCTTTCTTT
- - TRBJ2-3 TRBV5-1 CASSTGLADTQYF TGCGCCAGCAGCACCGGCCTAGCAGATACGCAGTATTTT
- - TRBJ2-2 TRBV10-3 CAISGRGPGELFF TGTGCCATCAGTGGCAGGGGACCCGGGGAGCTGTTTTTT
- - TRBJ1-4 TRBV10-2 CASSGGHATNEKLFF TGCGCCAGCAGTGGGGGCCATGCAACTAATGAAAAACTGTTTTTT
- - TRBJ1-5 TRBV2 CASRNPQQPQHF TGTGCCAGCAGAAACCCCCAGCAGCCCCAGCATTTT
- - TRBJ2-7 TRBV6-1 CASSEWGPSSYEQYF TGTGCCAGCAGTGAATGGGGGCCGAGCTCCTACGAGCAGTACTTC
- - TRBJ1-2 TRBV7-9 CASSSQGTGYTF TGTGCCAGCAGCTCACAGGGAACTGGCTACACCTTC
- TRBD1 TRBJ1-1 TRBV5-6 CASSSRGTANTEAFF TGTGCCAGCAGCTCCAGAGGGACAGCGAACACTGAAGCTTTCTTT
- - TRBJ2-1 TRBV28 CASSSGGLGRVNEQFF TGTGCCAGCAGCTCCGGAGGGCTCGGGAGAGTCAATGAGCAGTTCTTC
- - TRBJ2-3 TRBV5-4 CASSSGGPRDTDTQYF TGTGCCAGCAGCTCGGGGGGCCCCCGGGACACAGATACGCAGTATTTT
- - TRBJ2-5 TRBV6-2/TRBV6-3 CASSYRGLGETQYF TGTGCCAGCAGTTACCGAGGACTGGGGGAGACCCAGTACTTC
- TRBD1 TRBJ1-1 TRBV4-3 CASSQVEGAKTEAFF TGCGCCAGCAGCCAAGTTGAGGGGGCCAAGACTGAAGCTTTCTTT
- - TRBJ1-1 TRBV7-3 CASSPGLNTEAFF TGTGCCAGCAGCCCAGGTCTGAACACTGAAGCTTTCTTT
- TRBD2 TRBJ2-2 TRBV27 CASSFSRTSGSSWELFF TGTGCCAGCAGTTTTAGTAGGACTAGCGGGAGTTCTTGGGAGCTGTTTTTT
- - TRBJ2-7 TRBV4-3 CASSQDSQTTYEQYF TGCGCCAGCAGCCAAGATAGCCAGACGACCTACGAGCAGTACTTC
many TRBD1 TRBJ2-5 TRBV19 CASSQGAAETQYF TGTGCCAGTAGCCAGGGGGCGGCGGAGACCCAGTACTTC
- - TRBJ1-4 TRBV5-8 CASSFFRNEKLFF TGTGCCAGCAGCTTTTTTCGTAATGAAAAACTGTTTTTT
- TRBD2 TRBJ2-5 TRBV10-2 CASSEARTSGAGETQYF TGCGCCAGCAGTGAGGCCCGGACTAGCGGGGCGGGGGAGACCCAGTACTTC
- TRBD2 TRBJ2-1 TRBV28 CASSSLAGDPLGQFF TGTGCCAGCAGTTCTCTAGCGGGAGACCCCCTAGGGCAGTTCTTC
- TRBD2 TRBJ2-5 TRBV3-1/TRBV3-2 CASSGGDSGRSQETQYF TGTGCCAGCAGCGGGGGAGATAGCGGGAGATCCCAAGAGACCCAGTACTTC
- - TRBJ1-5 TRBV4-3 CASSPWRTGNQPQHF TGCGCCAGCAGCCCATGGAGGACAGGCAATCAGCCCCAGCATTTT
- - TRBJ1-6 TRBV30 CAWSVAGGSALHF TGTGCCTGGAGTGTTGCGGGGGGATCGGCCCTCCACTTT
once TRBD2 TRBJ2-1 TRBV24-1 CATSDGTSGNNEQFF TGTGCCACCAGTGATGGAACTAGCGGTAACAATGAGCAGTTCTTC
- - TRBJ1-2 TRBV7-2 CASSLDRVYGYTF TGTGCCAGCAGCTTAGACAGGGTCTATGGCTACACCTTC
- - TRBJ1-1 TRBV6-5 CASGGGINTEAFF TGTGCCAGCGGCGGGGGGATCAACACTGAAGCTTTCTTT
- TRBD1 TRBJ2-7 TRBV19 CASSAPGQGKSYEQYF TGTGCCAGTAGTGCTCCGGGACAGGGAAAAAGTTACGAGCAGTACTTC
once TRBD2 TRBJ2-1 TRBV7-9 CASREASGTFNEQFF TGTGCCAGCAGGGAAGCTAGCGGGACCTTCAATGAGCAGTTCTTC
once - TRBJ2-5 TRBV27 CASSFDLRAETQYF TGTGCCAGCAGTTTCGATCTCAGGGCAGAGACCCAGTACTTC
- - TRBJ1-6 TRBV13 CASSTWTANSPLHF TGTGCCAGCAGCACCTGGACAGCCAATTCACCCCTCCACTTT
once TRBD1 TRBJ2-7 TRBV7-9 CASSLDQDRAYEQYF TGTGCCAGCAGCTTAGACCAGGACAGGGCTTACGAGCAGTACTTC
- - TRBJ2-7 TRBV4-1 CASSQEEGGIGSYEQYF TGCGCCAGCAGCCAAGAAGAGGGCGGGATCGGCTCCTACGAGCAGTACTTC